Sequencing of this T cell receptor beta chain was carried out in a study of memory CD4+ T cells and cytomegalovirus serostatus (dated by TCRdb to about 2019). For the study in its entirety: The cohort included around 35 healthy adults from Belgium, of whom 9 were CMV seropositive and roughly 25 were CMV seronegative. The study sequenced CD4+ memory TCRbeta repertoires of a Belgian cohort with known cytomegalovirus serostatus to replicate a published TCR-based CMV serostatus classifier. Study-wide conclusions, independent of this receptor: CMV serostatus prediction reached a median bootstrapped AUC of roughly 0.96 with the original framework and roughly 0.9 with a US-trained random forest. Of fewer than 200 previously reported CMV-associated TCRbeta sequences, approximately 70 appeared in the CD4+ memory repertoires, each in one to five individuals. A median bootstrapped AUC of 0.95 with a 95% CI of 0.76-1.00 was achieved on the Belgian cohort by the original-framework classifier. The results were interpreted as suggesting that the CMV-associated TCR signature is mostly present in the CD4+ memory repertoire. Unlike the original study, which covered naive and memory CD4+ and CD8+ populations, the Belgian study sequenced only CD4+CD45RO+ memory cells.

A note on this clone: Its antigen remains unidentified. Within one base of it there is no much larger clone, and no base qualities were kept.

A FACSAria II was used to sort memory CD4+ T cells, defined as single viable CD3+CD4+CD8-CD45RO+ cells. CMV serostatus was determined using a Roche Elecsys assay that detects serum IgG against CMV pp150, pp28, p38 and p52. After the samples were thawed, total CD4+ T cells were enriched through positive selection using CD4 magnetic microbeads. The samples came from a different study that was designed specifically to examine the CD4+ T cell memory repertoire. Peripheral blood mononuclear cells were isolated and cryopreserved following standard operating procedures; serum was stored at -80 °C. CD3-PerCP (BW264/56), CD4-APC (RPA-T4), CD45RO-PE (UCHT1) and CD8-Pacific Orange (3B5) antibodies were used for staining, and non-viable cells were excluded with Sytox blue. The Quick-DNA Microprep Kit was used to extract genomic DNA from the sorted cells. TCRbeta DNA was amplified with the immunoSEQ hsTCRbeta kit following the manufacturer's protocol. An Illumina MiSeq instrument was used to sequence the TCRbeta libraries. Under the source paper's analysis protocol: After out-of-frame sequences were removed, 2 million to 2.5 million distinct TCRbeta sequences remained, averaging about 61,000 per individual. Each individual was scored by the count of 150 or so previously reported CMV-associated TCRbeta sequences and the total productive distinct TCRbeta count. A beta-binomial model was reimplemented in Python, and scikit-learn random forests with default parameters were trained on data from the US cohort. On the Belgian cohort, classifier performance was reported as the median AUC, along with percentile confidence intervals, across 10,000 bootstrap iterations. TCRdb retrieved this table from immuneACCESS and kept in-frame rearrangements only. Not all clones are present; in checked studies, unresolved V genes account for under half, and no reason is known for the remainder. That table is the source of V, J and clone size, and D and trimming were worked out from the DNA. The sample contains under 45,000 clones, over 70% of them found a single time. Less than 0.6% of the sample is in the top ten clones.

From the cysteine up to the phenylalanine, the CDR3 has a length of 12 residues. Only the CDR3 region is kept as DNA, spanning 36 bases read in frame from base 1. A distance of 14 bases separates the germline ends of V and J, which lose 4 bases and 8 bases respectively. The germline V gene sets CDR1 to SQVTM and CDR2 to ANQGSEA. The sequence came from an adult in good health and CMV-seronegative. The sequence links TRBV29-1 to TRBJ1-2; matching of 5 bases hints at TRBD1 as the D gene. The sequenced sample consisted of memory CD4+ T cells from blood. The CDR3 sequence is CSVVRGVGGYTF. The nucleotide sequence is TGCAGCGTTGTTCGGGGGGTGGGCGGCTACACCTTC.